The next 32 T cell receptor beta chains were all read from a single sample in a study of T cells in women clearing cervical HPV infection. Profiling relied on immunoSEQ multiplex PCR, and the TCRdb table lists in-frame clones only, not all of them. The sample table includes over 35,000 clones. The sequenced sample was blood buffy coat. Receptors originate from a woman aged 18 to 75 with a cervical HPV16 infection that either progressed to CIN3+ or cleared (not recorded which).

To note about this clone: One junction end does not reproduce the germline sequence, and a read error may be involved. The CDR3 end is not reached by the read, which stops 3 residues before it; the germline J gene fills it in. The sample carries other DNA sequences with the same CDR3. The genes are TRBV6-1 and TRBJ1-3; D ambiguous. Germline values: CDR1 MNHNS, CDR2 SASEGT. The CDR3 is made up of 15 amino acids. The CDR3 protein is CASSETPGIGNTIYF. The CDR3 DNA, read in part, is TGTGCCAGCAGTGAAACCCCGGGGATCGGAAACACG.

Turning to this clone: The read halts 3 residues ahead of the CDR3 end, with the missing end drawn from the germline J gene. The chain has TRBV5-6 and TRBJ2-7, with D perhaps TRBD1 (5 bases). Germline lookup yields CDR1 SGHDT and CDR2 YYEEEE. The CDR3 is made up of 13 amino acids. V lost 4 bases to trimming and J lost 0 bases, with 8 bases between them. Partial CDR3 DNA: TGTGCCAGCAGCAGGGGTTTCTCCTACGAG. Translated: CASSRGFSYE. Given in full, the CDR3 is CASSRGFSYEQYF.

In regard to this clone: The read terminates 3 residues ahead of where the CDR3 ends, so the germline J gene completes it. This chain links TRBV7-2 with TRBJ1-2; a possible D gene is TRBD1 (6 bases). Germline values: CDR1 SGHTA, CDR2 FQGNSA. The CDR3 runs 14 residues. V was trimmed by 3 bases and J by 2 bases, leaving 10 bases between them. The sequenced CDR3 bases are TGTGCCAGCAGCTTTTGGACAGAGAACTATGGC. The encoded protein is CASSFWTENYG. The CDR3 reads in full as CASSFWTENYGYTF.

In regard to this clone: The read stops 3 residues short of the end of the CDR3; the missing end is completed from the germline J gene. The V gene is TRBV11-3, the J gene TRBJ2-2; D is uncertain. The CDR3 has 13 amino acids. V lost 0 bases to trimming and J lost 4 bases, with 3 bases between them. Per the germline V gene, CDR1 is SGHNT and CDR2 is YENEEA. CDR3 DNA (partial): TGTGCCAGCAGCTTAGAACTCACCGGGGAG. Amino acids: CASSLELTGE. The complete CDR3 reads CASSLELTGELFF.

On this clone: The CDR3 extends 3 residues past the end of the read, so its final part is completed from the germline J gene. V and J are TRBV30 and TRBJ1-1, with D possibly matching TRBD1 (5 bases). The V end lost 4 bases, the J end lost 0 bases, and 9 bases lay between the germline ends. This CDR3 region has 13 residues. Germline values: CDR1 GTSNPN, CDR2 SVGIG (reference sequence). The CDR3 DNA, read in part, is TGTGCCTGGAAAGAGGGGTTGAACACTGAA. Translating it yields CAWKEGLNTE. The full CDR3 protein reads CAWKEGLNTEAFF.

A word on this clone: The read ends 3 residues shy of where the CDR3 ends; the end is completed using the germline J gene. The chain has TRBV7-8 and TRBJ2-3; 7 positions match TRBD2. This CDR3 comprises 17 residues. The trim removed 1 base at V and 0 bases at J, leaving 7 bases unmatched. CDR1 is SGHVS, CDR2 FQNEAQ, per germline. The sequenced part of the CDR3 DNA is TGTGCCAGCAGCTTAGATTCAGCGGGATATAGCACAGATACG. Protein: CASSLDSAGYSTDT. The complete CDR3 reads CASSLDSAGYSTDTQYF.

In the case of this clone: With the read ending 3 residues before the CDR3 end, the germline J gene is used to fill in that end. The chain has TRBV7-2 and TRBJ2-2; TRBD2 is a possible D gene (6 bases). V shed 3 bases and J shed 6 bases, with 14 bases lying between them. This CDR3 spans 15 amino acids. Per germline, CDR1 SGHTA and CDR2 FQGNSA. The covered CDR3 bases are TGTGCCAGCAGCTTCGGCGGGATCGGTCCCGGGGAG. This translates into CASSFGGIGPGE. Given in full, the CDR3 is CASSFGGIGPGELFF.

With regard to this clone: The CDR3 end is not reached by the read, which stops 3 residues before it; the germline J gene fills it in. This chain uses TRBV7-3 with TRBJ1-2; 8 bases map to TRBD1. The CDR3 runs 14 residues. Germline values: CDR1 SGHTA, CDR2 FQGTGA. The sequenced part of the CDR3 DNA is TGTGCCAGCAGCTTTGACAGGGGAGGTCGGGGC. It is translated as CASSFDRGGRG. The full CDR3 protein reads CASSFDRGGRGYTF. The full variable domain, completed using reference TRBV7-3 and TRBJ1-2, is GAGVSQTPSNKVTEKGKYVELRCDPISGHTALYWYRQSLGQGPEFLIYFQGTGAADDSGLPNDRFFAVRPEGSVSTLKIQRTERGDSAVYLCASSFDRGGRGYTFGSGTRLTVV.

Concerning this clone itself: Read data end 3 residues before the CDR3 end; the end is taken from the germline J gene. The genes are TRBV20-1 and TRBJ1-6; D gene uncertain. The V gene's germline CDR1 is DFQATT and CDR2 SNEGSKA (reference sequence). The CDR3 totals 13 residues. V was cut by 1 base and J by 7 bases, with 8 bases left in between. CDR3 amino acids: CSARAGGNSPLHF. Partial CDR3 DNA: TGCAGTGCTAGAGCAGGCGGGAATTCACCC.

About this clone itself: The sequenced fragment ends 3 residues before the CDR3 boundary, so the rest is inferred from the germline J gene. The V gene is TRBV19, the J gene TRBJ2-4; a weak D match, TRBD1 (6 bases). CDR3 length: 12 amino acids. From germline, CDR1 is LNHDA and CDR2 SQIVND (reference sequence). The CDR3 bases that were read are TGTGCCAGTAGTAAAACAGGGTATGGT. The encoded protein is CASSKTGYG. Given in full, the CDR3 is CASSKTGYGQYF.

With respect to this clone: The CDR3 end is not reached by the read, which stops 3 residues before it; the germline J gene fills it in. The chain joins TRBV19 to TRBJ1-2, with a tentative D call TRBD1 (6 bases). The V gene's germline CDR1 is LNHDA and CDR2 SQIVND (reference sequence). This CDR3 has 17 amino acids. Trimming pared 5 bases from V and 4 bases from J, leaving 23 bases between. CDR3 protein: CASSGTTGSQNFYGYTF. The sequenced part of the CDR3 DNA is TGTGCCAGTAGTGGAACGACAGGCTCCCAAAACTTCTATGGC. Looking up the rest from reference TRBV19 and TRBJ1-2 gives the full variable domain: DGGITQSPKYLFRKEGQNVTLSCEQNLNHDAMYWYRQDPGQGLRLIYYSQIVNDFQKGDIAEGYSVSREKKESFPLTVTSAQKNPTAFYLCASSGTTGSQNFYGYTFGSGTRLTVV.

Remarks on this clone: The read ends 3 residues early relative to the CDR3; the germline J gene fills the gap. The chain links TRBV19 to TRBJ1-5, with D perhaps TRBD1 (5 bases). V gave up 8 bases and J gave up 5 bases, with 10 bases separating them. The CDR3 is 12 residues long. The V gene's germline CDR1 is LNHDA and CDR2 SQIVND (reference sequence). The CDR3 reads CASSTGDQPQHF. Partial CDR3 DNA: TGTGCCAGTTCGACGGGGGATCAGCCC.

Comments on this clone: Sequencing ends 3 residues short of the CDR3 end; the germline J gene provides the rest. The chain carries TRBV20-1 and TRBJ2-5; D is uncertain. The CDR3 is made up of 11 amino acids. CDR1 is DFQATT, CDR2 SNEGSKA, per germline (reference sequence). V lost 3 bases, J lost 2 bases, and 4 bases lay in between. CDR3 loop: CSASGQETQYF. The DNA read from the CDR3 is TGCAGTGCTAGCGGGCAAGAGACC.

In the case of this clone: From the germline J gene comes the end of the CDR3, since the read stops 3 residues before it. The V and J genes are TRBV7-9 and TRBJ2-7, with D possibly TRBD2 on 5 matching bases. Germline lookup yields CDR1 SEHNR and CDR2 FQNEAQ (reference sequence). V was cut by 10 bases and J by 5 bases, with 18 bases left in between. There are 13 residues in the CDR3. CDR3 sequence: CATATSSIDEQYF. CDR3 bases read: TGTGCCACCGCGACCTCTAGCATCGACGAG.

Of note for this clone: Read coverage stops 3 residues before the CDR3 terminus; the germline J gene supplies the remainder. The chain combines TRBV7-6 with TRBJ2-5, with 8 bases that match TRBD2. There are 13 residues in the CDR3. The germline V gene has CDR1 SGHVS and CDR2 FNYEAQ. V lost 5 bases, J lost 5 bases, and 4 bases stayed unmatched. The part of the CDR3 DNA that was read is TGTGCCAGCAGCATTAGCGGGATTGAGACC. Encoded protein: CASSISGIET. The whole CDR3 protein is CASSISGIETQYF.

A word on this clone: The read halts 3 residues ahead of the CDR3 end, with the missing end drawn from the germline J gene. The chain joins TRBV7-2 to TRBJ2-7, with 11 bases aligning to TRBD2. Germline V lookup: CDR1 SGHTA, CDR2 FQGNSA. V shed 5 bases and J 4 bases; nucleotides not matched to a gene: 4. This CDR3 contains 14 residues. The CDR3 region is CASSLTSGGYEQYF. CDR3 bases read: TGTGCCAGCAGCCTCACTAGCGGGGGATACGAG.

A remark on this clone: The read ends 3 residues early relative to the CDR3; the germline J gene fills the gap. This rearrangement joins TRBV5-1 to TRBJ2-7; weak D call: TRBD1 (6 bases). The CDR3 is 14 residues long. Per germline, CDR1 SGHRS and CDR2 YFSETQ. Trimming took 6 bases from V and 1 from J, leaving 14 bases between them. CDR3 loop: CASTPGVQSYEQYF. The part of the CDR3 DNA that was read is TGCGCCAGCACCCCAGGGGTCCAATCCTACGAG.

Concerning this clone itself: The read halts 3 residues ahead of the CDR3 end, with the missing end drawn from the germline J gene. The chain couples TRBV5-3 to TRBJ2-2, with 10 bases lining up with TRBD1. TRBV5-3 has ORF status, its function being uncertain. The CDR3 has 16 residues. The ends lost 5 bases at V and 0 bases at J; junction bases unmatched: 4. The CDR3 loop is CARRGGTGANTGELFF. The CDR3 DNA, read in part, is TGTGCCAGAAGGGGGGGGACAGGGGCGAACACCGGGGAG.

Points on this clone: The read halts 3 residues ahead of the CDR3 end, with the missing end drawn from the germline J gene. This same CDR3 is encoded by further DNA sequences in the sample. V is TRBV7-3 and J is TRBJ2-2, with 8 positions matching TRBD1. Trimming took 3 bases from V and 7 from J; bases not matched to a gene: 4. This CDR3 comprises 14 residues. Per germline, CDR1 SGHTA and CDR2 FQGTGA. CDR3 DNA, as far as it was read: TGTGCCAGCAGCTTTTCAGGGGGCAGCGGGGAG. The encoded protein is CASSFSGGSGE. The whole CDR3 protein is CASSFSGGSGELFF.

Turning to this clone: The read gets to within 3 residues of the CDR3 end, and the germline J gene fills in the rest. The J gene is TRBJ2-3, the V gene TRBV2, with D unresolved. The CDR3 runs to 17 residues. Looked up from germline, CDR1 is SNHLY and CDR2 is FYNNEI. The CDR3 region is CASSEDDLSTENQPQYF. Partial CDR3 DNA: TGTGCCAGCAGTGAAGACGACTTGTCGACCGAAAATCAGCCG.

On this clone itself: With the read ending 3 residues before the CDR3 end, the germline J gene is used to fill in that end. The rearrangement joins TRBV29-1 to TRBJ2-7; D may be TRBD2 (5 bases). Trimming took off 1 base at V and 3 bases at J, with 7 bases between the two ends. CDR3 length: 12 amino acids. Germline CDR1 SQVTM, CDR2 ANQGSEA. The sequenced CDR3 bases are TGCAGCGTTGAAGCAGGACTCTACGAG. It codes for CSVEAGLYE. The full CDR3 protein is CSVEAGLYEQYF.

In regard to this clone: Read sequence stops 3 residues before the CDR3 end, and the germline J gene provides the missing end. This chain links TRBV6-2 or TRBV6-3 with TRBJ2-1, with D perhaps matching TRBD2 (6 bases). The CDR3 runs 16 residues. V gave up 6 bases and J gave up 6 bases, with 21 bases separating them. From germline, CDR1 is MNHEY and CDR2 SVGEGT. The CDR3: CASSPGPSMGGNEQFF. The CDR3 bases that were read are TGTGCCAGCAGCCCAGGGCCCTCCATGGGGGGCAATGAG.

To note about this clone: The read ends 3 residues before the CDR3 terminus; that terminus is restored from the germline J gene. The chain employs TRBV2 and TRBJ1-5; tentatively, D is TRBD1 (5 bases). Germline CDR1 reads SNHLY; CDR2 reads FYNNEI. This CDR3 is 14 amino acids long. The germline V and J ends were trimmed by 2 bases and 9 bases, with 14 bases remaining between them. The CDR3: CASSERTGGGPQHF. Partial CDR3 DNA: TGTGCCAGCAGTGAAAGGACCGGGGGGGGGCCC.

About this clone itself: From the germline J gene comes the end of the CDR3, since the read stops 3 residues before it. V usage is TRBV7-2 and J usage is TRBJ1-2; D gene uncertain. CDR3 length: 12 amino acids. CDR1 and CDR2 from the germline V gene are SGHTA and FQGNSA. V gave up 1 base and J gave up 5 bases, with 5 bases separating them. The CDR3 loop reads CASSLESYGYTF. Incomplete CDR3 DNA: TGTGCCAGCAGCTTAGAATCATATGGC.

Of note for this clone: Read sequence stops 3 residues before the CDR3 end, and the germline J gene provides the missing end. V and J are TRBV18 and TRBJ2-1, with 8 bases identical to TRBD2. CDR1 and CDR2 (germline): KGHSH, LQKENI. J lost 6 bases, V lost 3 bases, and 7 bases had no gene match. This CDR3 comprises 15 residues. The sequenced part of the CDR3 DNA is TGTGCCAGCTCACCCCCGGGACTAGTACTCAATGAG. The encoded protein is CASSPPGLVLNE. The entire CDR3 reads CASSPPGLVLNEQFF.

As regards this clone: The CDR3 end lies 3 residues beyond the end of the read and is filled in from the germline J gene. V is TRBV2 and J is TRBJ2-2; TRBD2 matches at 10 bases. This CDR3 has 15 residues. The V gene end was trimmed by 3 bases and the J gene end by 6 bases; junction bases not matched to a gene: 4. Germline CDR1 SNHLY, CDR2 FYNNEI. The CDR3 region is CASSEISGRSGELFF. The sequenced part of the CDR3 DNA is TGTGCCAGCAGTGAGATTAGCGGGAGGTCCGGGGAG.

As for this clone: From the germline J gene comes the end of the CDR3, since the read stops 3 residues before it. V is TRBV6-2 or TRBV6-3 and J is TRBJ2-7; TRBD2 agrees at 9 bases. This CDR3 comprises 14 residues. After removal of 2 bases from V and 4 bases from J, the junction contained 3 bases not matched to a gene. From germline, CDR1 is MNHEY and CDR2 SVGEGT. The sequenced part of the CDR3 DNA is TGTGCCAGCAGTTACGGCGGGGGGGGATACGAG. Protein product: CASSYGGGGYE. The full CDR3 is CASSYGGGGYEQYF.

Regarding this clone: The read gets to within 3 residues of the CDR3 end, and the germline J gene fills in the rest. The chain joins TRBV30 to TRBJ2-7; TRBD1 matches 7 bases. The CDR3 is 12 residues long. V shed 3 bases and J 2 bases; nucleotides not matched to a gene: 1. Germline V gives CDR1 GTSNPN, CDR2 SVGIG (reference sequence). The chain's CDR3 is CAWRGQAYEQYF. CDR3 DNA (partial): TGTGCCTGGAGAGGACAGGCCTACGAG.

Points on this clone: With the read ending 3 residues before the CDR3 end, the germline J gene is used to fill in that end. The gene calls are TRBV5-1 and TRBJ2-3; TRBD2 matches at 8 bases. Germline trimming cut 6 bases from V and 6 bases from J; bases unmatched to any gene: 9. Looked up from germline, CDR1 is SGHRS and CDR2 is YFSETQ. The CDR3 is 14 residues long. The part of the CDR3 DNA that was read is TGCGCCAGCACCCCGGGGACTAGGGAGGATACG. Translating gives CASTPGTREDT. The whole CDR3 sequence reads CASTPGTREDTQYF.

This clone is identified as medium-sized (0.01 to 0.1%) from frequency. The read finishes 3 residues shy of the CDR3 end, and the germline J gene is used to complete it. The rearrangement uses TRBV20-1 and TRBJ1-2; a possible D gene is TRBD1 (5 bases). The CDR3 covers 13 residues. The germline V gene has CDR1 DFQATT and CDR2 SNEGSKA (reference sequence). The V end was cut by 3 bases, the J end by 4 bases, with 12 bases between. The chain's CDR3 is CSASQGSGYGYTF. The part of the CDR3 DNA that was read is TGCAGTGCTAGTCAGGGATCCGGCTATGGC.

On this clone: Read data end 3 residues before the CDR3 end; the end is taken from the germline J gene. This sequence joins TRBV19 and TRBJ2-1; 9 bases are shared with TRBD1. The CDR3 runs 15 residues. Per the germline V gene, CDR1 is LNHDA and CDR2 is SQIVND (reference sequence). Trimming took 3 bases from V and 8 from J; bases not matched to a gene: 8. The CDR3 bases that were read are TGTGCCAGTAGTATCGTGACAGGGGGAGGGGATGAG. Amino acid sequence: CASSIVTGGGDE. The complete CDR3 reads CASSIVTGGGDEQFF.

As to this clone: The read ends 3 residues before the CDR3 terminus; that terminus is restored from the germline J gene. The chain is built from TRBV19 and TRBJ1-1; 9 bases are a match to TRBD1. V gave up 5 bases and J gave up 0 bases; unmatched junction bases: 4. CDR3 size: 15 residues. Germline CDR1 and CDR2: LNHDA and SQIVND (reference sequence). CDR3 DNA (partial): TGTGCCAGTAGTCCCGGACAGGGGATGAACACTGAA. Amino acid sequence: CASSPGQGMNTE. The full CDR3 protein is CASSPGQGMNTEAFF.